This is a list of T cell receptor beta chains from one sample in a study of shared clonotypes between healthy human individuals. Generated by immunoSEQ multiplex PCR, the TCRdb table keeps only in-frame clones and is missing some. Seen here are roughly 2.1 million clones, about 92% observed once, and the top ten hold 1.7%. The specimen sequenced was naive CD8+ T cells from PBMCs. The receptor set was obtained from a man aged 18 to 30 in good health. Some clones in this sample may be carry-over from other donors' samples. Both conserved end residues are part of each CDR3. Each record gives: D gene, CDR3 length, J gene, V gene, clone size, CDR3 protein, CDR3 DNA. The D gene is left open where the match is weak. The size field is filled for only some rows; it gives once, few, many or a size class.

D gene: NA; CDR3 length: 13; J gene: TRBJ2-7; V gene: TRBV12-5; clone size: NA; CDR3 protein: CASGWGLVGEQYF; CDR3 DNA: TGTGCTAGTGGTTGGGGTCTGGTGGGTGAGCAGTACTTC
D gene: TRBD2; CDR3 length: 15; J gene: TRBJ2-2; V gene: TRBV27; clone size: once; CDR3 protein: CASSLLAGVTGELFF; CDR3 DNA: TGTGCCAGCAGTCTACTAGCGGGAGTCACCGGGGAGCTGTTTTTT
D gene: NA; CDR3 length: 13; J gene: TRBJ2-5; V gene: TRBV4-1; clone size: NA; CDR3 protein: CASSHLSEKPQYF; CDR3 DNA: TGCGCCAGCAGCCACCTTTCTGAGAAACCCCAGTACTTC
D gene: NA; CDR3 length: 13; J gene: TRBJ1-2; V gene: TRBV28; clone size: NA; CDR3 protein: CASSFGTAYGYTF; CDR3 DNA: TGTGCCAGCAGTTTTGGCACAGCCTATGGCTACACCTTC
D gene: NA; CDR3 length: 12; J gene: TRBJ1-2; V gene: TRBV28; clone size: NA; CDR3 protein: CASSFDRIGYTF; CDR3 DNA: TGTGCCAGCAGTTTCGACAGGATTGGCTACACCTTC
D gene: TRBD1; CDR3 length: 15; J gene: TRBJ2-1; V gene: TRBV19; clone size: NA; CDR3 protein: CASSPTGTGANEQFF; CDR3 DNA: TGTGCCAGTAGTCCCACCGGGACAGGGGCCAATGAGCAGTTCTTC
D gene: TRBD2; CDR3 length: 14; J gene: TRBJ2-7; V gene: TRBV7-3; clone size: NA; CDR3 protein: CASSWGGRSYEQYF; CDR3 DNA: TGTGCCAGCAGCTGGGGCGGGAGAAGCTACGAGCAGTACTTC
D gene: NA; CDR3 length: 13; J gene: TRBJ2-1; V gene: TRBV27; clone size: NA; CDR3 protein: CASSFASYNEQFF; CDR3 DNA: TGTGCCAGCAGTTTTGCCAGCTACAATGAGCAGTTCTTC
D gene: NA; CDR3 length: 13; J gene: TRBJ2-7; V gene: TRBV4-2; clone size: NA; CDR3 protein: CASSRDGNYEQYF; CDR3 DNA: TGTGCCAGCAGCCGTGACGGAAACTACGAGCAGTACTTC
D gene: NA; CDR3 length: 15; J gene: TRBJ1-3; V gene: TRBV10-3; clone size: NA; CDR3 protein: CAIIPSGGPGNTIYF; CDR3 DNA: TGTGCCATCATCCCCTCCGGGGGGCCCGGAAACACCATATATTTT
D gene: NA; CDR3 length: 15; J gene: TRBJ2-7; V gene: TRBV18; clone size: NA; CDR3 protein: CASSPSPEKGYEQYF; CDR3 DNA: TGTGCCAGCTCACCCTCTCCCGAGAAGGGCTACGAGCAGTACTTC
D gene: NA; CDR3 length: 15; J gene: TRBJ2-3; V gene: TRBV9; clone size: NA; CDR3 protein: CASTVGGGPTDTQYF; CDR3 DNA: TGTGCCAGCACCGTAGGGGGAGGCCCCACAGATACGCAGTATTTT
D gene: NA; CDR3 length: 21; J gene: TRBJ2-1; V gene: TRBV1; clone size: NA; CDR3 protein: CTRLWGASGSKSHPSYNEQFF; CDR3 DNA: TGCACCAGACTCTGGGGGGCTAGCGGGAGCAAATCCCACCCCTCCTACAATGAGCAGTTCTTC
D gene: TRBD1; CDR3 length: 15; J gene: TRBJ1-2; V gene: TRBV7-9; clone size: NA; CDR3 protein: CASRYDRAGDYGYTF; CDR3 DNA: TGTGCCAGCAGATACGACAGGGCGGGAGATTATGGCTACACCTTC
D gene: NA; CDR3 length: 15; J gene: TRBJ1-4; V gene: TRBV9; clone size: NA; CDR3 protein: CASSPQNSLNEKLFF; CDR3 DNA: TGTGCCAGCAGCCCTCAAAACAGCCTTAATGAAAAACTGTTTTTT
D gene: NA; CDR3 length: 17; J gene: TRBJ1-3; V gene: TRBV4-1; clone size: once; CDR3 protein: CASSQDQPGFSGNTIYF; CDR3 DNA: TGCGCCAGCAGCCAAGATCAACCGGGTTTCTCTGGAAACACCATATATTTT
D gene: TRBD2; CDR3 length: 15; J gene: TRBJ2-3; V gene: TRBV11-2; clone size: once; CDR3 protein: CASREREGNTDTQYF; CDR3 DNA: TGTGCCAGCCGCGAGCGGGAGGGAAACACAGATACGCAGTATTTT
D gene: NA; CDR3 length: 13; J gene: TRBJ2-2; V gene: TRBV28; clone size: NA; CDR3 protein: CASSYRTLGELFF; CDR3 DNA: TGTGCCAGCAGTTACAGGACCCTCGGGGAGCTGTTTTTT
D gene: NA; CDR3 length: 14; J gene: TRBJ1-5; V gene: TRBV6-5; clone size: NA; CDR3 protein: CASSPRTGLGPQHF; CDR3 DNA: TGTGCCAGCAGCCCGAGGACGGGCTTGGGGCCCCAGCATTTT
D gene: NA; CDR3 length: 15; J gene: TRBJ2-2; V gene: TRBV7-8; clone size: NA; CDR3 protein: CASSLAQGFTGELFF; CDR3 DNA: TGTGCCAGCAGCTTAGCCCAGGGATTCACCGGGGAGCTGTTTTTT
D gene: NA; CDR3 length: 12; J gene: TRBJ2-7; V gene: TRBV27; clone size: NA; CDR3 protein: CASSTPRDEQYF; CDR3 DNA: TGTGCCAGCAGTACTCCTAGGGACGAGCAGTACTTC
D gene: TRBD1; CDR3 length: 13; J gene: TRBJ1-2; V gene: TRBV5-1; clone size: NA; CDR3 protein: CASSVRDSQNYTF; CDR3 DNA: TGCGCCAGCAGCGTCCGGGACAGCCAAAATTACACCTTC
D gene: TRBD1; CDR3 length: 15; J gene: TRBJ2-5; V gene: TRBV30; clone size: NA; CDR3 protein: CAWTQGQDPRETQYF; CDR3 DNA: TGTGCCTGGACTCAAGGACAGGACCCCCGAGAGACCCAGTACTTC
D gene: TRBD2; CDR3 length: 17; J gene: TRBJ2-5; V gene: TRBV7-3; clone size: NA; CDR3 protein: CASSPRPGLASQETQYF; CDR3 DNA: TGTGCCAGCAGCCCCCGCCCGGGACTAGCTAGTCAGGAGACCCAGTACTTC
D gene: TRBD2; CDR3 length: 13; J gene: TRBJ2-7; V gene: TRBV7-9; clone size: NA; CDR3 protein: CASSFGGTYEQYF; CDR3 DNA: TGTGCCAGCAGCTTCGGGGGGACCTACGAGCAGTACTTC
D gene: NA; CDR3 length: 17; J gene: TRBJ2-2; V gene: TRBV7-9; clone size: NA; CDR3 protein: CASSLAIYRENTGELFF; CDR3 DNA: TGTGCCAGCAGCTTAGCTATTTATCGGGAAAACACCGGGGAGCTGTTTTTT
D gene: TRBD2; CDR3 length: 16; J gene: TRBJ2-1; V gene: TRBV5-1; clone size: NA; CDR3 protein: CASSPELAGSYNEQFF; CDR3 DNA: TGCGCCAGCAGCCCGGAACTAGCGGGATCCTACAATGAGCAGTTCTTC
D gene: NA; CDR3 length: 11; J gene: TRBJ1-1; V gene: TRBV27; clone size: NA; CDR3 protein: CASSFGAEAFF; CDR3 DNA: TGTGCCAGCAGTTTCGGTGCTGAAGCTTTCTTT
D gene: TRBD1; CDR3 length: 14; J gene: TRBJ2-7; V gene: TRBV19; clone size: NA; CDR3 protein: CASSSGTGNYEQYF; CDR3 DNA: TGTGCCAGTAGTTCTGGGACAGGGAACTACGAGCAGTACTTC
D gene: TRBD1; CDR3 length: 15; J gene: TRBJ2-5; V gene: TRBV4-2; clone size: NA; CDR3 protein: CASGKRDRGPETQYF; CDR3 DNA: TGTGCCAGCGGCAAGCGGGACAGGGGGCCGGAGACCCAGTACTTC
D gene: TRBD2; CDR3 length: 12; J gene: TRBJ2-3; V gene: TRBV7-6; clone size: NA; CDR3 protein: CAILAGTDTQYF; CDR3 DNA: TGTGCCATACTAGCGGGCACAGATACGCAGTATTTT
D gene: TRBD2; CDR3 length: 17; J gene: TRBJ2-1; V gene: TRBV7-9; clone size: NA; CDR3 protein: CASSLGPPLAGAGEQFF; CDR3 DNA: TGTGCCAGCAGCTTAGGCCCCCCCCTAGCGGGAGCGGGGGAGCAGTTCTTC
D gene: NA; CDR3 length: 14; J gene: TRBJ1-1; V gene: TRBV27; clone size: NA; CDR3 protein: CASSPRTGYTEAFF; CDR3 DNA: TGTGCCAGCAGTCCTCGGACGGGATACACTGAAGCTTTCTTT
D gene: NA; CDR3 length: 16; J gene: TRBJ2-1; V gene: TRBV28; clone size: once; CDR3 protein: CASSFLGTDTYNEQFF; CDR3 DNA: TGTGCCAGCAGTTTTCTCGGGACGGATACCTACAATGAGCAGTTCTTC
D gene: NA; CDR3 length: 15; J gene: TRBJ2-1; V gene: TRBV29-1; clone size: NA; CDR3 protein: CSVEVSKVRYNEQFF; CDR3 DNA: TGCAGCGTTGAAGTTAGTAAGGTTCGATACAATGAGCAGTTCTTC
D gene: NA; CDR3 length: 12; J gene: TRBJ2-2; V gene: TRBV7-9; clone size: NA; CDR3 protein: CASSLATGELFF; CDR3 DNA: TGTGCCAGCAGCTTAGCCACCGGGGAGCTGTTTTTT
D gene: TRBD2; CDR3 length: 17; J gene: TRBJ2-3; V gene: TRBV2; clone size: NA; CDR3 protein: CASSLAWLSGSSDTQYF; CDR3 DNA: TGTGCCAGCAGCCTTGCCTGGCTTAGCGGGAGTTCAGATACGCAGTATTTT
D gene: NA; CDR3 length: 13; J gene: TRBJ1-4; V gene: TRBV27; clone size: NA; CDR3 protein: CASSWGGNEKLFF; CDR3 DNA: TGTGCCAGCAGTTGGGGGGGTAATGAAAAACTGTTTTTT
D gene: NA; CDR3 length: 12; J gene: TRBJ2-7; V gene: TRBV28; clone size: NA; CDR3 protein: CASRVRMGEQYF; CDR3 DNA: TGTGCCAGCAGGGTTCGGATGGGCGAGCAGTACTTC
D gene: TRBD2; CDR3 length: 15; J gene: TRBJ2-7; V gene: TRBV10-2; clone size: NA; CDR3 protein: CASSTIAGVPYEQYF; CDR3 DNA: TGCGCCAGCAGTACGATAGCGGGAGTTCCTTACGAGCAGTACTTC
D gene: TRBD2; CDR3 length: 19; J gene: TRBJ2-1; V gene: TRBV28; clone size: once; CDR3 protein: CASSLLAGPSLSSYNEQFF; CDR3 DNA: TGTGCCAGCAGTCTACTAGCGGGCCCCTCCTTAAGCTCCTACAATGAGCAGTTCTTC
D gene: NA; CDR3 length: 13; J gene: TRBJ2-7; V gene: TRBV5-6; clone size: NA; CDR3 protein: CASSPVNSYEQYF; CDR3 DNA: TGTGCCAGCAGCCCTGTAAACTCCTACGAGCAGTACTTC
D gene: NA; CDR3 length: 14; J gene: TRBJ1-2; V gene: TRBV28; clone size: once; CDR3 protein: CASSPRTWLYGYTF; CDR3 DNA: TGTGCCAGCAGTCCTCGGACGTGGCTCTATGGCTACACCTTC
D gene: TRBD2; CDR3 length: 16; J gene: TRBJ2-1; V gene: TRBV27; clone size: NA; CDR3 protein: CASSDPSGSIYNEQFF; CDR3 DNA: TGTGCCAGCAGTGACCCTAGCGGGAGTATCTACAATGAGCAGTTCTTC
D gene: NA; CDR3 length: 13; J gene: TRBJ2-7; V gene: TRBV4-1; clone size: NA; CDR3 protein: CASSQDRGAEQYF; CDR3 DNA: TGCGCCAGCAGCCAAGACCGTGGCGCCGAGCAGTACTTC
D gene: NA; CDR3 length: 14; J gene: TRBJ1-1; V gene: TRBV10-3; clone size: NA; CDR3 protein: CAIGNLGANTEAFF; CDR3 DNA: TGTGCCATCGGAAATCTTGGGGCGAACACTGAAGCTTTCTTT
D gene: NA; CDR3 length: 15; J gene: TRBJ1-4; V gene: TRBV4-1; clone size: NA; CDR3 protein: CASSHRTEKNEKLFF; CDR3 DNA: TGCGCCAGCAGCCACAGGACAGAGAAAAATGAAAAACTGTTTTTT
D gene: NA; CDR3 length: 12; J gene: TRBJ1-1; V gene: TRBV29-1; clone size: NA; CDR3 protein: CSVHRGWTEAFF; CDR3 DNA: TGCAGCGTTCATCGGGGGTGGACTGAAGCTTTCTTT
D gene: TRBD2; CDR3 length: 14; J gene: TRBJ2-7; V gene: TRBV6-5; clone size: NA; CDR3 protein: CASSAGEASHEQYF; CDR3 DNA: TGTGCCAGCAGCGCGGGAGAGGCATCCCACGAGCAGTACTTC
D gene: NA; CDR3 length: 15; J gene: TRBJ1-4; V gene: TRBV15; clone size: NA; CDR3 protein: CATSRVRGDNEKLFF; CDR3 DNA: TGTGCCACCAGCAGAGTACGAGGGGACAATGAAAAACTGTTTTTT
D gene: NA; CDR3 length: 17; J gene: TRBJ1-5; V gene: TRBV28; clone size: NA; CDR3 protein: CASSWLLVKLSRQPQHF; CDR3 DNA: TGTGCCAGCAGTTGGTTATTGGTCAAACTCTCCCGTCAGCCCCAGCATTTT
D gene: TRBD2; CDR3 length: 15; J gene: TRBJ2-7; V gene: TRBV28; clone size: NA; CDR3 protein: CASSSRLAGLYEQYF; CDR3 DNA: TGTGCCAGCAGTTCCAGACTAGCGGGGCTCTACGAGCAGTACTTC
D gene: NA; CDR3 length: 12; J gene: TRBJ2-7; V gene: TRBV19; clone size: NA; CDR3 protein: CASSPDSYEQYF; CDR3 DNA: TGTGCCAGTAGCCCGGACAGTTACGAGCAGTACTTC
D gene: TRBD1; CDR3 length: 11; J gene: TRBJ2-5; V gene: TRBV30; clone size: NA; CDR3 protein: CALTGRETQYF; CDR3 DNA: TGTGCCTTGACAGGGCGAGAGACCCAGTACTTC
D gene: NA; CDR3 length: 14; J gene: TRBJ2-7; V gene: TRBV7-3; clone size: NA; CDR3 protein: CASSPVVGGVEQYF; CDR3 DNA: TGTGCCAGCAGCCCAGTCGTCGGGGGTGTCGAGCAGTACTTC
D gene: NA; CDR3 length: 15; J gene: TRBJ1-2; V gene: TRBV19; clone size: NA; CDR3 protein: CASFGPNPNNYGYTF; CDR3 DNA: TGTGCCAGTTTTGGTCCCAACCCGAACAACTATGGCTACACCTTC
D gene: TRBD1; CDR3 length: 17; J gene: TRBJ1-5; V gene: TRBV4-2; clone size: NA; CDR3 protein: CASSQATGGDSNQPQHF; CDR3 DNA: TGTGCCAGCAGCCAAGCGACAGGGGGGGATAGCAATCAGCCCCAGCATTTT
D gene: TRBD1; CDR3 length: 15; J gene: TRBJ1-2; V gene: TRBV18; clone size: NA; CDR3 protein: CASSPSGTGGDGYTF; CDR3 DNA: TGTGCCAGCTCACCATCCGGGACAGGGGGGGACGGCTACACCTTC
D gene: TRBD1; CDR3 length: 15; J gene: TRBJ1-2; V gene: TRBV5-1; clone size: NA; CDR3 protein: CASTESRQGRIMYTF; CDR3 DNA: TGCGCCAGCACAGAATCAAGACAGGGACGGATTATGTACACCTTC
D gene: TRBD2; CDR3 length: 13; J gene: TRBJ2-2; V gene: TRBV27; clone size: NA; CDR3 protein: CASSGTRTGELFF; CDR3 DNA: TGTGCCAGCAGTGGGACTAGAACCGGGGAGCTGTTTTTT